This T cell receptor beta chain is drawn from a study of cytomegalovirus exposure and HLA in healthy donors. Background on the study: Assignment to the Caucasian-associated ancestry cluster applied to more than 75% of the 300 to 500 genotyped donors.

As regards this clone: Antigen: not known.

PCR employed 60 Vbeta and 13 Jbeta primers. Profiling relied on immunoSEQ multiplex PCR, and the TCRdb table lists in-frame clones only, not all of them. The sample contains roughly 120,000 clones, roughly 80% of which appear only once. Whole-study results and caveats: In vitro confirmation showed three CMV-associated chains to be CMV antigen specific.

The specimen was PBMCs. This receptor was taken from a young woman in good health and CMV-seronegative.

The CDR3 nucleotides read TGCGCCAGCAGCCGGACAGGGGGCAATGGCTACACCTTC. It encodes CASSRTGGNGYTF. V gene TRBV5-1 combines with J gene TRBJ1-2, with TRBD1 matching over 11 bases. Trimming cost V 4 bases and J 6 bases; bases outside gene matches: 2. This CDR3 is built from 13 residues. From germline, CDR1 is SGHRS and CDR2 YFSETQ.